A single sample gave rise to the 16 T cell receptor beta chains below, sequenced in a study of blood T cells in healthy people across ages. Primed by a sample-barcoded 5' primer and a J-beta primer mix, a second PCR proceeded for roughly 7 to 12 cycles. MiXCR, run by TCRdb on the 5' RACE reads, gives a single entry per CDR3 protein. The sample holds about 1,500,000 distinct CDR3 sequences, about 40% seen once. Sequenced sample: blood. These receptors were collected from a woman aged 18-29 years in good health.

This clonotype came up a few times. The CDR3 DNA follows: TGTGCCAGCGGGAGACTCTCCTACGAGCAGTACTTC. It specifies CASGRLSYEQYF. This rearrangement joins TRBV12-3 or TRBV12-4 to TRBJ2-7, with a possible D match to TRBD2 (5 bases). The CDR3 spans 12 residues. The V end lost 8 bases, the J end lost 0 bases, and 8 bases lay between the germline ends.

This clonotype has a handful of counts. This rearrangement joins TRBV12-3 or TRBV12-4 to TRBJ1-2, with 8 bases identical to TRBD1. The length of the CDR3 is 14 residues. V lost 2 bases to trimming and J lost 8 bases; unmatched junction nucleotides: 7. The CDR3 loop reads CASSLSGTGIGYTF. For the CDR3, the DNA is TGTGCCAGCAGTTTAAGTGGGACAGGAATAGGCTACACCTTC.

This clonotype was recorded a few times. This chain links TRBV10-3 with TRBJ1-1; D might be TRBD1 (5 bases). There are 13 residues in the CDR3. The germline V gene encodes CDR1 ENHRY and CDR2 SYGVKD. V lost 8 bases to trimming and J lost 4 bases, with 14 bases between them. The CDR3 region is CAIQGGKGTEAFF. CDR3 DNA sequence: TGTGCCATCCAGGGCGGGAAGGGCACTGAAGCTTTCTTT.

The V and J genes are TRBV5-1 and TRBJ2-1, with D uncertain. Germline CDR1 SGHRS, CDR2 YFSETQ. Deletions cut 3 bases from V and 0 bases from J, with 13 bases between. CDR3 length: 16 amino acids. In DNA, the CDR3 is TGCGCCAGCAGCTCACCCATGGGGTTCTCCTACAATGAGCAGTTCTTC. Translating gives CASSSPMGFSYNEQFF. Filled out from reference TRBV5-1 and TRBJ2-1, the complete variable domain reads KAGVTQTPRYLIKTRGQQVTLSCSPISGHRSVSWYQQTPGQGLQFLFEYFSETQRNKGNFPGRFSGRQFSNSRSEMNVSTLELGDSALYLCASSSPMGFSYNEQFFGPGTRLTVL.

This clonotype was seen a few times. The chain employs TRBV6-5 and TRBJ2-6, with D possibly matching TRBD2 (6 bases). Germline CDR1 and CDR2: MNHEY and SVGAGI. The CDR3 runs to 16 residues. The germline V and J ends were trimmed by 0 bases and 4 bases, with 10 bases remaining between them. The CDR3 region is CASSYSAGSGANVLTF. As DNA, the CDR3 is TGTGCCAGCAGTTACTCGGCGGGGTCGGGGGCCAACGTCCTGACTTTC.

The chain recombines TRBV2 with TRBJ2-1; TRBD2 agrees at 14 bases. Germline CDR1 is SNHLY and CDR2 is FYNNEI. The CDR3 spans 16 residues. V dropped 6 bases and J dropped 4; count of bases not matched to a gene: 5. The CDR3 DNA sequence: TGTGCCAGCAGGCCCAGACTAGCGGGAGGGTACAATGAGCAGTTCTTC. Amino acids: CASRPRLAGGYNEQFF.

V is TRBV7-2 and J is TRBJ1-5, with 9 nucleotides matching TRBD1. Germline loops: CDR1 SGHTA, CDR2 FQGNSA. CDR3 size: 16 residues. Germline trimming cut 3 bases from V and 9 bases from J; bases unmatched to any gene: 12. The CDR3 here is CASSFGTGPLGRPQHF. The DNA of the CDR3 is TGTGCCAGCAGCTTTGGGACAGGGCCCTTGGGTCGGCCCCAGCATTTT.

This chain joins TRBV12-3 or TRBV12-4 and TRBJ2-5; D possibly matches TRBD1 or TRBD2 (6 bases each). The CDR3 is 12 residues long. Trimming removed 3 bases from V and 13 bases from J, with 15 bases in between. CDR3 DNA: TGTGCCAGCAGTTTGGCCGGGGGCGAGATGTACTTC. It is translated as CASSLAGGEMYF.

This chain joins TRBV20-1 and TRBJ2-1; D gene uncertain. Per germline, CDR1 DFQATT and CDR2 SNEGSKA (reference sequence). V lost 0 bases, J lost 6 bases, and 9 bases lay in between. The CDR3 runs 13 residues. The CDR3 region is CSARDPSTNEQFF. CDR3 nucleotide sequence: TGCAGTGCTAGAGATCCAAGCACCAATGAGCAGTTCTTC.

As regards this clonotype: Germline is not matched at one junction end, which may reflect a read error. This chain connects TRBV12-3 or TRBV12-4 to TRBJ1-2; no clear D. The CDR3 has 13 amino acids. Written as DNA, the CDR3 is TGTGCCAGCAGTTTGAATACGCGATATGGCTGCACCTTC. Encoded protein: CASSLNTRYGCTF.

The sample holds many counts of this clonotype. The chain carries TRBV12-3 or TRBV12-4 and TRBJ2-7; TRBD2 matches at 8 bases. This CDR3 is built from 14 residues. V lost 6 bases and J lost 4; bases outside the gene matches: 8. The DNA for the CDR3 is TGTGCCAGCAGCCCTGGACTAGCCCCGTACGAGCAGTACTTC. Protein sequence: CASSPGLAPYEQYF.

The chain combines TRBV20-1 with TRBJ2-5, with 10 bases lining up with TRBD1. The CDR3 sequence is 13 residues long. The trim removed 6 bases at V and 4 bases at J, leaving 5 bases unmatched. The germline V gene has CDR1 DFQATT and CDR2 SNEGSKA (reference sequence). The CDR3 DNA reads TGCAGTGCCAGCCGGGACAGGGGAGAGACCCAGTACTTC. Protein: CSASRDRGETQYF.

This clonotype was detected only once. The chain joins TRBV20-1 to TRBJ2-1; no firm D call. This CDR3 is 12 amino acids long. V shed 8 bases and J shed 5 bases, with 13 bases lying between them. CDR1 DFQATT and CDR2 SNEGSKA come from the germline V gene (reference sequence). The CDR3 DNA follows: TGCAGTAGTGGGTGGGGTAACAATGAGCAGTTCTTC. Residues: CSSGWGNNEQFF.

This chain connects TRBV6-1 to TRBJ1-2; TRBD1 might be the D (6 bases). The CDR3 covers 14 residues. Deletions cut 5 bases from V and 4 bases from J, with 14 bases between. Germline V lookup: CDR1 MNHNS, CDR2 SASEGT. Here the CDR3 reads CASSPADSFYGYTF. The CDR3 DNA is TGTGCCAGCAGTCCGGCGGACAGCTTCTATGGCTACACCTTC.

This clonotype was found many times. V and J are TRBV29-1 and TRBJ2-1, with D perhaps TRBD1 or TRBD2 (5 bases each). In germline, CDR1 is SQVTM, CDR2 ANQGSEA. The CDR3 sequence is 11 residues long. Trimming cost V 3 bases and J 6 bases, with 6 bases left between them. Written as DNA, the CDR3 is TGCAGCGTTGAGGGGACCAATGAGCAGTTCTTC. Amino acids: CSVEGTNEQFF.

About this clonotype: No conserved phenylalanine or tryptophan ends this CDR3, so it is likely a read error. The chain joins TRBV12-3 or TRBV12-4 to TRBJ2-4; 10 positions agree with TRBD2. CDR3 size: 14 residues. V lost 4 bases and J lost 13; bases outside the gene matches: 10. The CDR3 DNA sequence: TGTGCCAGCAGTTATAGCGGGGGGTACAATGAGCAGTACTAC. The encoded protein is CASSYSGGYNEQYY.